Sequencing of this T cell receptor beta chain was carried out in a study of cytomegalovirus exposure and HLA in healthy donors. Study-level information: The same platform used for the roughly 600 first-cohort repertoires was also used for the 120 or so validation repertoires, as a later analysis reported.

Study observations and caveats: According to the study, approximately 150 TCR beta chains were cytomegalovirus-associated. As confirmed in vitro, a few CMV-associated chains were specific for CMV antigens.

Germline CDR1 and CDR2: SNHLY and FYNNEI. CDR3 length equals 12 residues. V was shortened by 11 bases and J by 2 bases, with 13 bases between the two germline ends. Clones were read by immunoSEQ multiplex PCR, and TCRdb kept only the in-frame ones, dropping some. This table holds some 240,000 clones, 86% found once. These donors were members of the roughly 120-subject validation cohort, a group separate from the roughly 670-subject first cohort. On this clone: Its antigen is unidentified.

The receptor was derived from a woman in her twenties or thirties in good health and CMV-seropositive. The V gene is TRBV2, the J gene TRBJ2-7, with a possible D match to TRBD2 (5 bases). Sequenced input: PBMCs. The CDR3 here is CALSGSPYEQYF. CDR3 DNA: TGTGCCCTCTCGGGGAGCCCCTACGAGCAGTACTTC.